The 30 T cell receptor beta chains below were found in one sample sequenced in a study of blood T cell repertoires in COVID-19. The method was immunoSEQ multiplex PCR; TCRdb's version includes in-frame clones alone and lacks a portion of them. The sample records fewer than 95,000 clones, under 90% being singletons. What was sequenced was peripheral blood. The source of these receptors is a human donor in a cohort sampled during active COVID-19.

This rearrangement joins TRBV7-2 to TRBJ1-6; 10 nucleotides align to TRBD1. V lost 5 bases and J lost 9; bases outside the gene matches: 4. This CDR3 spans 14 amino acids. Germline-derived CDR1 and CDR2 are SGHTA and FQGNSA. The CDR3 loop is CASSMGQGSSPLHF. In nucleotides, the CDR3 is TGTGCCAGCAGCATGGGACAGGGGAGTTCACCCCTCCACTTT.

The chain recombines TRBV28 with TRBJ2-3; TRBD1 is a possible D gene (8 bases). The CDR3 length is 18 residues. Trimming shortened V by 8 bases and J by 4 bases, and 28 bases separated the two germline ends. The V gene's germline CDR1 is MDHEN and CDR2 SYDVKM. The CDR3 nucleotides read TGTGCCAGCCGAAAACAAACTAGGACAGGGAGGGGAGCAGATACGCAGTATTTT. As protein: CASRKQTRTGRGADTQYF.

This chain links TRBV25-1 with TRBJ1-2; tentatively, D is TRBD1 (5 bases). The CDR3 runs to 12 residues. Between the trimmed V and J ends, which lost 3 bases and 4 bases, there was a span of 6 bases. From germline, CDR1 is MGHDK and CDR2 SYGVNS. The chain's CDR3 is CASSDGGYGYTF. CDR3 bases: TGTGCCAGCAGTGACGGGGGCTATGGCTACACCTTC.

The CDR3 sequence: CASSMGQANDQPQHF. CDR3 bases: TGTGCCAGTAGTATGGGACAGGCAAATGATCAGCCCCAGCATTTT. J is TRBJ1-5 and V is TRBV19, with 8 nucleotides matching TRBD1. The CDR3 totals 15 residues. V shed 3 bases and J 5 bases; nucleotides not matched to a gene: 6. The V gene's germline CDR1 is LNHDA and CDR2 SQIVND (reference sequence).

This clone was counted between two and nine times. The chain links TRBV5-1 to TRBJ2-2; D perhaps matches TRBD1 (6 bases). V lost 1 base and J lost 5, with 12 bases in between. The CDR3 is made up of 15 amino acids. Germline values: CDR1 SGHRS, CDR2 YFSETQ. CDR3 DNA sequence: TGCGCCAGCAGCTTGACAAGGGGGACAACCGGGGAGCTGTTTTTT. Residues: CASSLTRGTTGELFF.

The chain uses TRBV12-3 or TRBV12-4 and TRBJ1-5, with D unclear. Trimming left V 4 bases short and J 5 bases short, with 9 bases between. The length of the CDR3 is 13 residues. CDR3 nucleotides: TGTGCCAGCAGTTCCACCACGGATCAGCCCCAGCATTTT. Translated: CASSSTTDQPQHF.

V and J are TRBV3-1 (or the pseudogene TRBV3-2) and TRBJ1-4; D is ambiguous. The CDR3 extends over 12 amino acids. In germline, CDR1 is LGHDT, CDR2 YNNKEL (reference sequence). V lost 4 bases to trimming and J lost 4 bases, with 4 bases between them. CDR3 sequence (DNA): TGTGCCAGCAGCCCCTTTAATGAAAAACTGTTTTTT. It encodes CASSPFNEKLFF.

In its sample, this clone was seen once. As DNA, the CDR3 is TGTGCCAGCAGTGGAGTGCGGTACAATGAGCAGTTCTTC. Protein: CASSGVRYNEQFF. This chain connects TRBV25-1 to TRBJ2-1, with unresolved D. The length of the CDR3 is 13 residues. V was pared by 4 bases and J by 4 bases, with 8 bases between. Per the germline V gene, CDR1 is MGHDK and CDR2 is SYGVNS. The full variable domain, completed using reference TRBV25-1 and TRBJ2-1, is EADIYQTPRYLVIGTGKKITLECSQTMGHDKMYWYQQDPGMELHLIHYSYGVNSTEKGDLSSESTVSRIRTEHFPLTLESARPSHTSQYLCASSGVRYNEQFFGPGTRLTVL.

V usage is TRBV3-1 (or the pseudogene TRBV3-2) and J usage is TRBJ2-1, with 8 bases aligning to TRBD2. V lost 3 bases, J lost 3 bases, and 4 bases stayed unmatched. Germline V lookup: CDR1 LGHDT, CDR2 YNNKEL (reference sequence). This CDR3 is built from 15 residues. The CDR3 DNA reads as TGTGCCAGCAGCCAGGGACTAGGGGACTACAATGAGCAGTTCTTC. Amino acid sequence: CASSQGLGDYNEQFF.

The V call is TRBV10-3, the J call TRBJ2-4; 10 bases align to TRBD1. The CDR3 sequence is 12 residues long. Germline CDR1 ENHRY, CDR2 SYGVKD. V dropped 10 bases and J dropped 8; count of bases not matched to a gene: 5. The CDR3 DNA sequence: TGTGCCACGGGACAGGGGACCGACATTCAGTACTTC. Its protein is CATGQGTDIQYF.

This clone was seen only a few times. The chain couples TRBV19 to TRBJ1-5; D gene uncertain. Between the trimmed V and J ends, which lost 7 bases and 1 base, there was a span of 11 bases. Germline V gene lookup returns CDR1 LNHDA and CDR2 SQIVND (reference sequence). The CDR3 has 14 amino acids. The CDR3, as DNA: TGTGCCAGTAAGGAGGATTGGAGCAATCAGCCCCAGCATTTT. Translation: CASKEDWSNQPQHF. Together with reference TRBV19 and TRBJ1-5, the CDR3 gives the full variable domain: DGGITQSPKYLFRKEGQNVTLSCEQNLNHDAMYWYRQDPGQGLRLIYYSQIVNDFQKGDIAEGYSVSREKKESFPLTVTSAQKNPTAFYLCASKEDWSNQPQHFGDGTRLSIL.

J is TRBJ1-1 and V is TRBV6-2 or TRBV6-3, with D unresolved. CDR1 is MNHEY, CDR2 SVGEGT, per germline. The CDR3 covers 16 residues. Between the trimmed V and J ends, which lost 0 bases and 1 base, there was a span of 12 bases. In DNA form, the CDR3 reads TGTGCCAGCAGTTACTCTCTCTTGTCGGGGAACACTGAAGCTTTCTTT. Translation: CASSYSLLSGNTEAFF.

The J gene is TRBJ1-3, the V gene TRBV12-5; D unclear. V was cut by 3 bases and J by 4 bases, with 7 bases left in between. There are 13 residues in the CDR3. CDR1 is LGHNT and CDR2 is FRNRAP in the germline V gene. CDR3 residues: CASGFLRGNTIYF. The DNA for the CDR3 is TGTGCTAGTGGTTTCCTCCGGGGAAACACCATATATTTT.

J is TRBJ1-5 and V is TRBV18, with no clear D. The V end lost 5 bases, the J end lost 4 bases, and 9 bases lay between the germline ends. This CDR3 contains 13 residues. Looked up from germline, CDR1 is KGHSH and CDR2 is LQKENI. The CDR3 DNA reads as TGTGCCAGCTCATTGAGGTTGAATCAGCCCCAGCATTTT. Amino acid sequence: CASSLRLNQPQHF.

This clone was recorded only once. The chain combines TRBV7-9 with TRBJ2-3; weak D call: TRBD2 (5 bases). Germline V gene sequence: CDR1 SEHNR, CDR2 FQNEAQ (reference sequence). This CDR3 has 14 residues. V was clipped by 6 bases and J by 0 bases, with 10 bases between them. In DNA, the CDR3 is TGTGCCAGCAGTCCGTGGACTAGCACAGATACGCAGTATTTT. This sequence encodes CASSPWTSTDTQYF. The full variable domain, rest sourced from reference TRBV7-9 and TRBJ2-3, is DTGVSQNPRHKITKRGQNVTFRCDPISEHNRLYWYRQTLGQGPEFLTYFQNEAQLEKSRLLSDRFSAERPKGSFSTLEIQRTEQGDSAMYLCASSPWTSTDTQYFGPGTRLTVL.

The chain uses TRBV14 and TRBJ2-2; no reliable D call. V lost 4 bases to trimming and J lost 7 bases, with 16 bases between them. Germline V gives CDR1 SGHDN, CDR2 FVKESK. The CDR3 sequence is 15 residues long. CDR3 bases: TGTGCCAGCAGCCCCCTTAACCCCGTTAGCGGGGAGCTGTTTTTT. Translated, it gives CASSPLNPVSGELFF. Full variable domain (outside the CDR3, taken from reference TRBV14 and TRBJ2-2): EAGVTQFPSHSVIEKGQTVTLRCDPISGHDNLYWYRRVMGKEIKFLLHFVKESKQDESGMPNNRFLAERTGGTYSTLKVQPAELEDSGVYFCASSPLNPVSGELFFGEGSRLTVL.

The V call is TRBV5-4, the J call TRBJ1-6; 8 positions agree with TRBD1. The CDR3 is made up of 15 amino acids. CDR1 SGHNT and CDR2 YYREEE come from the germline V gene (reference sequence). V shed 4 bases, J shed 9 bases, and the junction held 9 bases outside the gene matches. Written as DNA, the CDR3 is TGTGCCAGCAGCCCCCGAGGACAGGGAACTTCACCCCTCCACTTT. Translation gives CASSPRGQGTSPLHF.

This chain links TRBV3-1 (or the pseudogene TRBV3-2) with TRBJ1-6; 7 bases fit TRBD1. This CDR3 comprises 15 residues. From germline, CDR1 is LGHDT and CDR2 YNNKEL (reference sequence). Germline trimming cut 4 bases from V and 5 bases from J; bases unmatched to any gene: 5. CDR3 residues: CASSPSGQNNSPLHF. The CDR3 DNA sequence: TGTGCCAGCAGCCCATCGGGACAGAATAATTCACCCCTCCACTTT.

J is TRBJ1-1 and V is TRBV5-6; weak D call: TRBD1 (5 bases). The V and J ends lost 0 bases and 0 bases respectively, with 15 bases between them. This CDR3 contains 17 residues. Germline CDR1 reads SGHDT; CDR2 reads YYEEEE. CDR3 sequence reads: CASSLVGGGTMNTEAFF. CDR3 coding DNA: TGTGCCAGCAGCTTGGTCGGGGGGGGAACCATGAACACTGAAGCTTTCTTT.

The V call is TRBV19, the J call TRBJ2-3; 9 bases agree with TRBD1. In germline, CDR1 is LNHDA, CDR2 SQIVND (reference sequence). This CDR3 is 16 amino acids long. V was clipped by 3 bases and J by 2 bases; unmatched bases: 6. The CDR3 spells CASSIGVQGATDTQYF. CDR3 nucleotide sequence: TGTGCCAGTAGTATCGGAGTACAGGGGGCCACAGATACGCAGTATTTT.

J is TRBJ1-5 and V is TRBV10-3, with D maybe TRBD1 (6 bases). V shed 8 bases and J shed 6 bases, with 11 bases lying between them. The CDR3 totals 12 residues. Looked up from germline, CDR1 is ENHRY and CDR2 is SYGVKD. This chain's CDR3 is CAIGLGGQPQHF. The CDR3 DNA sequence: TGTGCCATCGGTCTAGGGGGTCAGCCCCAGCATTTT.

CDR3 region: CASSLVEAGELFF. Written as DNA, the CDR3 is TGTGCCAGCAGCTTAGTAGAGGCCGGGGAGCTGTTTTTT. V gene TRBV7-3 combines with J gene TRBJ2-2; no clear D gene. The V end was cut by 2 bases, the J end by 6 bases, with 7 bases between. From germline, CDR1 is SGHTA and CDR2 FQGTGA. The CDR3 runs 13 residues. Looking up the rest from reference TRBV7-3 and TRBJ2-2 gives the full variable domain: GAGVSQTPSNKVTEKGKYVELRCDPISGHTALYWYRQSLGQGPEFLIYFQGTGAADDSGLPNDRFFAVRPEGSVSTLKIQRTERGDSAVYLCASSLVEAGELFFGEGSRLTVL.

The V and J genes are TRBV7-2 and TRBJ2-3; D gene ambiguous. Trimming shortened V by 1 base and J by 5 bases, and 10 bases separated the two germline ends. The CDR3 covers 14 residues. Germline loops: CDR1 SGHTA, CDR2 FQGNSA. CDR3 region: CASSLGAGRDTQYF. CDR3 bases: TGTGCCAGCAGCTTAGGGGCAGGTCGAGATACGCAGTATTTT.

CDR3 DNA sequence: TGTGCCAGCAGTGACCCCGGGACAGGGACTGAAAAACTGTTTTTT. Amino acids: CASSDPGTGTEKLFF. The gene calls are TRBV6-1 and TRBJ1-4, with 9 nucleotides matching TRBD1. The V gene end was trimmed by 3 bases and the J gene end by 7 bases; junction bases not matched to a gene: 6. The CDR3 sequence is 15 residues long. In germline, CDR1 is MNHNS, CDR2 SASEGT.

The V gene is TRBV28, the J gene TRBJ2-7; D is possibly TRBD1 (5 bases). From germline, CDR1 is MDHEN and CDR2 SYDVKM. The CDR3 sequence is 14 residues long. V lost 2 bases and J 3 bases, leaving 11 bases between the germline ends. The CDR3 region is CASSLQGGNYEQYF. The CDR3, as DNA: TGTGCCAGCAGTTTACAGGGCGGAAACTACGAGCAGTACTTC.

The chain uses TRBV6-2 or TRBV6-3 and TRBJ1-2; D uncertain. Per germline, CDR1 MNHEY and CDR2 SVGEGT. CDR3 length: 16 residues. With 0 bases removed from V and 0 bases from J, the gap between germline ends came to 11 bases. DNA of the CDR3: TGTGCCAGCAGTTACTCGGGAGCCGAGACTAACTATGGCTACACCTTC. Its translation is CASSYSGAETNYGYTF.

The chain employs TRBV7-6 and TRBJ2-3, with TRBD2 matching 11 bases. The CDR3 spans 17 residues. Germline CDR1 SGHVS, CDR2 FNYEAQ. V gave up 1 base and J gave up 3 bases; unmatched junction bases: 6. CDR3 coding DNA: TGTGCCAGCAGCTTAGGGAGACTAGCGGGGTTGACAGATACGCAGTATTTT. Protein: CASSLGRLAGLTDTQYF.

The V call is TRBV12-3 or TRBV12-4, the J call TRBJ1-5; TRBD1 agrees at 8 bases. This CDR3 comprises 13 residues. Trimming took 5 bases from V and 7 from J; bases not matched to a gene: 4. For the CDR3, the DNA is TGTGCCAGCAGTCTCGACAGGGGACAGCCCCAGCATTTT. This gives the protein CASSLDRGQPQHF.

This clone was counted once. This chain links TRBV10-3 with TRBJ2-7, with 7 bases aligning to TRBD2. The CDR3 has 15 residues. Trimming removed 5 bases from V and 1 base from J; junction bases left unmatched: 8. The V gene's germline CDR1 is ENHRY and CDR2 SYGVKD. CDR3 sequence: CAISPGLVRSYEQYF. CDR3 nucleotides: TGTGCCATCAGTCCCGGACTAGTTCGGTCCTACGAGCAGTACTTC.

This chain uses TRBV6-6 with TRBJ2-3; 10 bases align to TRBD2. V gave up 7 bases and J gave up 8 bases; unmatched junction bases: 12. This CDR3 is 15 amino acids long. Germline V CDR1 and CDR2: MNHNY, SVGAGI (reference sequence). The CDR3 here is CASMIRGSGGSTQYF. The CDR3 DNA follows: TGTGCCAGCATGATACGGGGTAGCGGGGGGAGTACGCAGTATTTT.